This T cell receptor beta chain was identified during a study of shared clonotypes between healthy human individuals. Study at large: Per donor, three plates held CD4 naive cells, three held CD4 memory, two held CD8 naive and one held CD8 memory. Findings and limits, study-wide: Across subsets, estimated richness was generally greater for naive than for memory populations.

Details on this clone: Its matching antigen is unknown.

Generated by immunoSEQ multiplex PCR, the TCRdb table keeps only in-frame clones and is missing some. Among around 1 million clones listed, more than 75% were seen once. This receptor was identified in a man between 18 and 35 years old in good health. Sequencing was done on a sample of memory CD4+ T cells sorted from blood. Regarding subset: CD45RA-negative fraction.

CDR3 coding DNA: TGTGCCAGCAGCTTGACGGGGGTAGCAGATACGCAGTATTTT. Translating gives CASSLTGVADTQYF. V and J are TRBV5-4 and TRBJ2-3; maybe TRBD2 (6 bases). Germline V gives CDR1 SGHNT, CDR2 YYREEE (reference sequence). The CDR3 loop spans 14 amino acids. Trimming took off 1 base at V and 4 bases at J, with 10 bases between the two ends.